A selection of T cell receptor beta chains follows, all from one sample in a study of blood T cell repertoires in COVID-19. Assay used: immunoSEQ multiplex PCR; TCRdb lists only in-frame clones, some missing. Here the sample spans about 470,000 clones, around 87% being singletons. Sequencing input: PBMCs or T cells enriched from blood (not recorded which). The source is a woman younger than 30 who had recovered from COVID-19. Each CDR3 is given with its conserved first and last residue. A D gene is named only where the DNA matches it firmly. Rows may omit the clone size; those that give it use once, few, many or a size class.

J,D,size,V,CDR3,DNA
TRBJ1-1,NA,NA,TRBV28,CASSTRQAGLVEGAFF,TGTGCCAGCAGCACCCGACAGGCCGGCCTTGTGGAAGGGGCTTTCTTT
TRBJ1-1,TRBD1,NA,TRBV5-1,CASSLGQGYANTEAFF,TGCGCCAGCAGTCTTGGACAGGGCTATGCGAACACTGAAGCTTTCTTT
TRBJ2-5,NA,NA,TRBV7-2,CASSLPGVGQETQYF,TGTGCCAGCAGCTTACCGGGGGTGGGGCAAGAGACCCAGTACTTC
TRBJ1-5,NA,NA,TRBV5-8,CASSGGLNGPQHF,TGTGCCAGCAGCGGCGGACTCAACGGGCCCCAGCATTTT
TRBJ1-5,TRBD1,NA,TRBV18,CASSQQGYNQPQHF,TGTGCCAGCTCCCAACAGGGGTACAATCAGCCCCAGCATTTT
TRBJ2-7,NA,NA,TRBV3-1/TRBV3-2,CASSQDRTYEQYF,TGTGCCAGCAGCCAAGACCGGACTTACGAGCAGTACTTC
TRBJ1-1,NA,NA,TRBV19,CASSIRGNTEAFF,TGTGCCAGTAGTATCCGGGGGAACACTGAAGCTTTCTTT
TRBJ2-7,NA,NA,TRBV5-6,CASSLETGSEQYF,TGTGCCAGCAGCTTGGAGACGGGGTCCGAGCAGTACTTC
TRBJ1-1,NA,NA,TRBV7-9,CASSTGSNTEAFF,TGTGCCAGCAGTACAGGGTCGAACACTGAAGCTTTCTTT
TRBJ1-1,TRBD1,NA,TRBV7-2,CASSLGGQGLAFF,TGTGCCAGCAGCTTAGGAGGACAGGGCTTGGCTTTCTTT
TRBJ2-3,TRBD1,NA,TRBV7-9,CASSISGGEVDTQYF,TGTGCCAGCAGCATATCAGGGGGCGAAGTCGATACGCAGTATTTT
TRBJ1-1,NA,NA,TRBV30,CAGARGGWGTEAFF,TGTGCCGGGGCCCGGGGGGGATGGGGCACTGAAGCTTTCTTT
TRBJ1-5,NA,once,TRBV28,CASSSSGDYSNQPQHF,TGTGCCAGCAGTTCGTCCGGGGATTATAGCAATCAGCCCCAGCATTTT
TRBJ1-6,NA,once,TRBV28,CASSLLDSPLHF,TGTGCCAGCAGTTTATTAGATTCACCCCTCCACTTT
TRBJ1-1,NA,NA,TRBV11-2,CASSFTRVEKVNTEAFF,TGTGCCAGCAGCTTTACCAGGGTGGAGAAGGTGAACACTGAAGCTTTCTTT
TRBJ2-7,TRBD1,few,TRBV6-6,CASSRTPRTGQGVPLHF,TGTGCCAGCAGTCGGACCCCCCGAACGGGACAGGGTGTTCCCCTGCACTTC
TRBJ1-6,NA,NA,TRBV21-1,CASPKAGDSPLHF,TGTGCCAGCCCTAAGGCGGGGGATTCACCCCTCCACTTT
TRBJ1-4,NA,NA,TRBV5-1,CASSYGRGSIATNEKLFF,TGCGCCAGCAGCTACGGACGGGGTTCGATTGCAACTAATGAAAAACTGTTTTTT
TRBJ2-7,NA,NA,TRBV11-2,CASSLGTPDEQYF,TGTGCCAGCAGCTTAGGGACACCCGACGAGCAGTACTTC
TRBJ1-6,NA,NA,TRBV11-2,CASSLGLPSYNSPLHF,TGTGCCAGCAGCTTAGGCCTACCTTCCTATAATTCACCCCTCCACTTT
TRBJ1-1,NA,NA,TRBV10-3,CASEGNTEAFF,TGTGCCTCCGAGGGGAACACTGAAGCTTTCTTT
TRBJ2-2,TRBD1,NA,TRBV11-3,CASSLTETGFRERTGELFF,TGTGCCAGCAGCCTAACCGAGACAGGGTTCAGGGAACGAACCGGGGAGCTGTTTTTT
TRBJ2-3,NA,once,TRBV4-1,CASSQDPASEGDF,TGCGCCAGCAGCCAGGACCCGGCCAGTGAGGGGGATTTT
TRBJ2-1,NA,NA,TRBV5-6,CASSLGLTTFVNEQFF,TGTGCCAGCAGCCTGGGACTCACTACTTTCGTCAATGAGCAGTTCTTC
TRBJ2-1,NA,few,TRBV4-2,CASSQDRDTYNEQFF,TGTGCCAGCAGCCAAGATAGGGACACCTACAATGAGCAGTTCTTC
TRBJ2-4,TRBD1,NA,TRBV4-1,CASSQDRGNIQYF,TGCGCCAGCAGCCAAGACAGGGGGAACATTCAGTACTTC
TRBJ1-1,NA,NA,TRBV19,CASSPKGTEAFF,TGTGCCAGTAGTCCAAAGGGGACTGAAGCTTTCTTT
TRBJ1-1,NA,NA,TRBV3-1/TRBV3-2,CASSQELRGATEAFF,TGTGCCAGCAGCCAAGAGCTGCGGGGGGCCACTGAAGCTTTCTTT
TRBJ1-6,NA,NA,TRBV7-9,CASSLEPNSPLHF,TGTGCCAGCAGCTTGGAGCCCAATTCACCCCTCCACTTT
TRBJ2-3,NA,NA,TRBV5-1,CASSSGSTDTQYF,TGCGCCAGCAGCTCCGGGTCCACAGATACGCAGTATTTT
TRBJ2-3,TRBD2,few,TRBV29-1,CSLGAGGTQYF,TGCAGCCTCGGGGCGGGGGGTACGCAGTATTTT
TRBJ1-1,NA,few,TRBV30,CAWSVGVRGTEAFF,TGTGCCTGGAGTGTAGGGGTAAGGGGGACTGAAGCTTTCTTT
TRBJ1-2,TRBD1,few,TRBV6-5,CASSLTQGTRGYTF,TGTGCCAGCAGTTTAACACAGGGGACCAGGGGCTACACCTTC